Listed below are T cell receptor beta chains from one sample, sequenced in a study of CD8 T cells in ankylosing spondylitis. Each CDR3 protein is one row after TCRdb ran MiXCR on the 5' RACE reads. The sample lists approximately 400,000 distinct CDR3 sequences; roughly 17% were seen once. Sequencing was done on a sample of blood, either unsorted or a sorted T cell fraction (not recorded which). The receptor set was obtained from a male donor with ankylosing spondylitis. Each CDR3 is given with its conserved first and last residue. D genes are given only for firm matches. Clone sizes are given selectively: once, few, many, or a class where the clone is expanded.

TGCAGTGCTAGACACACTCGGGGGGCCTCCCTCTACGAGCAGTACTTC,CSARHTRGASLYEQYF,TRBV20-1,.,.,TRBJ2-7
TGTGCCAGCAGTTTCCCCAGGACTAGCCCCAATGAGCAGTTCTTC,CASSFPRTSPNEQFF,TRBV28,TRBD2,many,TRBJ2-1
TGCAGTGCTACCTTTCGACAGGAACTAGGGGATGGCTACACCTTC,CSATFRQELGDGYTF,TRBV20-1,.,.,TRBJ1-2
TGCGCCAGCAGCTTGGGAGCTGGGCCGAACACTGAAGCTTTCTTT,CASSLGAGPNTEAFF,TRBV5-1,.,few,TRBJ1-1
TGTGCCAGCAGCGTAGAAGGTAGCGGCCCCACAGATACGCAGTATTTT,CASSVEGSGPTDTQYF,TRBV9,.,few,TRBJ2-3
TGTGCCAGCAGCCGCCGGGGGTTTCGCACTGAAGCTTTCTTT,CASSRRGFRTEAFF,TRBV7-2,.,.,TRBJ1-1
TGCAGCGTGGGAGGACAGGGTCAAGACTACACCTTC,CSVGGQGQDYTF,TRBV29-1,TRBD1,few,TRBJ1-2
TGCAGTGCCCCACCGAACAGGGCCCCCAACTATAGCTACACCTTC,CSAPPNRAPNYSYTF,TRBV20-1,.,.,TRBJ1-2
TGTGCCAGCAGTTTCGTGCTAGCGGGAACCGGGGAGCTGTTTTTT,CASSFVLAGTGELFF,TRBV27,TRBD2,.,TRBJ2-2
TGTGCCAGCAGCCCGGGGGGTCTATTTCAAGAGACCCAGTACTTC,CASSPGGLFQETQYF,TRBV7-9,TRBD2,few,TRBJ2-5
TGCAGTGCTAGAGCCTCGAGGGGGTCCTACAATGAGCAGTTCTTC,CSARASRGSYNEQFF,TRBV20-1,.,few,TRBJ2-1
TGTGCCTCGGAGAATGGGTACAATCAGCCCCAGCATTTT,CASENGYNQPQHF,TRBV30,.,once,TRBJ1-5
TGTGCCAGCAGCCATAGCGGGGGACACTACGAGCAGTACTTC,CASSHSGGHYEQYF,TRBV3-1,TRBD2,many,TRBJ2-7
TGTGCCAGCCGACTCGGGACCCTTCCCCATGAGCAGTTCTTC,CASRLGTLPHEQFF,TRBV12-3/TRBV12-4,.,many,TRBJ2-1
TGTGCCAGTAGCAGTCGAGCGGTCTCCTACAATGAGCAGTTCTTC,CASSSRAVSYNEQFF,TRBV19,.,.,TRBJ2-1
TGTGCCAGCAGCCAATATCGACACTCACAAGAGACCCAGTACTTC,CASSQYRHSQETQYF,TRBV14,.,.,TRBJ2-5
TGTGCCAGCAGGGTTTCTTCCATCGGGGAGCTGTTTTTT,CASRVSSIGELFF,TRBV3-1,.,few,TRBJ2-2
TGCAGTGCTAGTGGACAGGGTGCCTACGAGCAGTACTTC,CSASGQGAYEQYF,TRBV20-1,TRBD1,.,TRBJ2-7
TGTGCCAGCGGCCCAGAGGTAAACACTGAAGCTTTCTTT,CASGPEVNTEAFF,TRBV6-1,.,few,TRBJ1-1
TGTGCCAGCAGCTTGTATGGGATTAAGGAGACCCAGTACTTC,CASSLYGIKETQYF,TRBV5-6,.,few,TRBJ2-5
TGTGCCAGCAGCCCGTCTAGCGGGAGGTCTGGGGCCAACGTCCTGACTTTC,CASSPSSGRSGANVLTF,TRBV12-3/TRBV12-4,TRBD2,few,TRBJ2-6
TGTGCCATCAGTGAGATGGACAGTACCACAGATACGCAGTATTTT,CAISEMDSTTDTQYF,TRBV10-3,.,many,TRBJ2-3
TGCAGTGCCGTTACTGGTCGCCTAAACTATGGCTACACCTTC,CSAVTGRLNYGYTF,TRBV20-1,.,many,TRBJ1-2
TGTGCCAGCAGTTTTTGGGGGTTGGGAACCGGGGAGCTGTTTTTT,CASSFWGLGTGELFF,TRBV7-2,.,.,TRBJ2-2
TGTGCCAGCAGCCGTAGCTCCTACAATGAGCAGTTCTTC,CASSRSSYNEQFF,TRBV3-1,.,many,TRBJ2-1
TGTGCCATCAGTACGACAGGGGTTACCAGCACTGAAGCTTTCTTT,CAISTTGVTSTEAFF,TRBV10-3,TRBD1,many,TRBJ1-1
TGTGCCAGCAGCCCAGGGACTAGCGGGACCAGCTCCTACGAGCAGTACTTC,CASSPGTSGTSSYEQYF,TRBV12-3/TRBV12-4,TRBD2,few,TRBJ2-7
TGTGCCAGCAGCGCCCAAACAGGGTTACGTTCACCCCTCCACTTT,CASSAQTGLRSPLHF,TRBV9,.,few,TRBJ1-6
TGTGCCAGCAGCCGCGGCGGGAGCTCCTACAATGAGCAGTTCTTC,CASSRGGSSYNEQFF,TRBV9,TRBD2,many,TRBJ2-1
TGCAGTGCTAGGTCGCGGGAGGTAGCCCACGAGCAGTACTTC,CSARSREVAHEQYF,TRBV20-1,TRBD2,.,TRBJ2-7
TGTGCCAGTTCTGTGGCTAGCCAGGGCGAGCAGTACTTC,CASSVASQGEQYF,TRBV7-3,.,few,TRBJ2-7
TGTGCCAGCACCTCCTCATGGAGGGAGCACCAGAAGACCCAGTACTTC,CASTSSWREHQKTQYF,TRBV27,.,few,TRBJ2-5
TGCGCCAGCAGCTTGAGGACAGGCTACAATGAGCAGTTCTTC,CASSLRTGYNEQFF,TRBV5-1,TRBD1,.,TRBJ2-1
TGTGCCATCAGTGAGAGGTCCCCGCCTGGACAGTTCTTC,CAISERSPPGQFF,TRBV10-3,.,.,TRBJ2-1
TGCGCCAGCAGCTTGGGACAATCTAACTATGGCTACACCTTC,CASSLGQSNYGYTF,TRBV5-1,.,.,TRBJ1-2
TGTGCCAGCAGCTGGGACAGGGAGGGCACCATATATTTT,CASSWDREGTIYF,TRBV5-5,TRBD1,few,TRBJ1-3
TGTGCCAGCAGACCGACAGGCTATGGCTACACCTTC,CASRPTGYGYTF,TRBV6-5,.,many,TRBJ1-2
TGTGCTAGTGGGCTGTGGGGCAAAACTAATGAAAAACTGTTTTTT,CASGLWGKTNEKLFF,TRBV12-5,.,.,TRBJ1-4
TGTGCCAGCAGCCAAGGACAGGGATGGAATCAGCCCCAGCATTTT,CASSQGQGWNQPQHF,TRBV9,TRBD1,few,TRBJ1-5
TGCGCCAGCAGCTTGGGGGACAGGGGGAGTGATCAGCCCCAGCATTTT,CASSLGDRGSDQPQHF,TRBV5-1,TRBD1,many,TRBJ1-5
TGTGCCAGCAGCCCGCGGACCGGGAATGGAAACACCATATATTTT,CASSPRTGNGNTIYF,TRBV3-1,.,.,TRBJ1-3
TGTGCCAGCAGTTTAGAACAGGGCTCTTACAATGAGCAGTTCTTC,CASSLEQGSYNEQFF,TRBV12-3/TRBV12-4,.,many,TRBJ2-1